The source of this TCR beta chain is a study of blood T cell repertoires in COVID-19. Study context: There were acute and convalescent COVID-19 samples, and they came from the United States, Italy and Spain. Sources were T cells, B-cell-depleted T cells, or PBMCs; the material itself was cDNA or gDNA.

In the study's own analysis: The assay estimated nucleated cells by amplifying reference gene primers. Data came from immunoSEQ multiplex PCR; TCRdb stores just in-frame clones and leaves some out. The V and J calls and clone size are taken from that table; D and trimming were inferred from the DNA. The sample lists hundreds of thousands of clones; 70% to 90% were seen once. The V and J ends lost 5 bases and 2 bases respectively, with 15 bases between them. This CDR3 region has 15 residues. Germline-derived CDR1 and CDR2 are MNHEY and SMNVEV (reference sequence). The clonotype comes from a man in his late teens or twenties with active or convalescent COVID-19. The rearrangement uses TRBV27 and TRBJ2-5, with D possibly matching TRBD2 (6 bases). Material for sequencing was peripheral blood. CDR3 nucleotide sequence: TGTGCCAGCAGTAGTGCCGGGAGCGGACAAGAGACCCAGTACTTC. Its protein is CASSSAGSGQETQYF.